This TCR beta chain was sequenced in a study of STAT5B mutations in CD4+ large granular lymphocyte leukemia. Whole-study results and caveats: Compared with healthy controls (2/35), patient top clones favored TRBV06 (8/27). Higher CD4+ than CD8+ T-LGLL clonality might reflect small sample size. About 26% of private leukemic clonotypes occurred rarely in other patients' non-leukemic repertoires.

Germline lookup yields CDR1 SGHRS and CDR2 YFSETQ. The CDR3 has 15 amino acids. V was cut by 2 bases and J by 3 bases, with 14 bases left in between. Measured with immunoSEQ multiplex PCR; TCRdb has only the in-frame clones, and not every one. Seen here are about 38,000 clones, 85% observed once, and the top ten hold over 1%. Control samples were healthy donors' buffy coats. Points on this clone: Its matching antigen is unknown.

This TCR was sampled from a human donor in good health. The J gene is TRBJ1-2, the V gene TRBV5-1, with D perhaps TRBD1 (5 bases). Sample: CD4+ T cells from blood buffy coats. CDR3: CASSFFPDSYYGYTF. The CDR3 DNA is TGCGCCAGCAGCTTCTTTCCCGACAGTTACTATGGCTACACCTTC.